This T cell receptor (beta chain) was sequenced for a study of Graves' ophthalmopathy and Graves' hyperthyroidism. Notes on the study in general: Blood also contained most of the expanded thyroid clonotypes above 0.001 frequency.

A note on this clonotype: Its antigen is not identified.

The TCR beta CDR3 regions underwent amplification from RNA transcripts. HTBI primers primed a first-round RT-PCR, and a second-round multiplex PCR followed. MiXCR was run by TCRdb on the multiplex PCR reads, yielding one entry per CDR3 protein. The table lists approximately 37,000 distinct CDR3 sequences, more than 45% of them singletons, with 18% in the top ten. Researchers turned away patients with other autoimmune diseases, uncontrolled infections, pregnancy or lactation. Fresh peripheral blood (more than 9.5 ml) yielded the PBMCs. The specimen sequenced was peripheral blood. The origin of this receptor is an adult man with Graves' ophthalmopathy.

The CDR3 sequence is CASSLSPGQGAYSPLHF. The DNA for the CDR3 is TGTGCCAGCAGTTTAAGTCCGGGACAGGGAGCCTACTCACCCCTCCACTTT. The chain links TRBV6-5 to TRBJ1-6; 9 bases line up with TRBD1. V shed 4 bases, J shed 10 bases, and the junction held 14 bases outside the gene matches. The germline V gene encodes CDR1 MNHEY and CDR2 SVGAGI. CDR3 length: 17 residues.